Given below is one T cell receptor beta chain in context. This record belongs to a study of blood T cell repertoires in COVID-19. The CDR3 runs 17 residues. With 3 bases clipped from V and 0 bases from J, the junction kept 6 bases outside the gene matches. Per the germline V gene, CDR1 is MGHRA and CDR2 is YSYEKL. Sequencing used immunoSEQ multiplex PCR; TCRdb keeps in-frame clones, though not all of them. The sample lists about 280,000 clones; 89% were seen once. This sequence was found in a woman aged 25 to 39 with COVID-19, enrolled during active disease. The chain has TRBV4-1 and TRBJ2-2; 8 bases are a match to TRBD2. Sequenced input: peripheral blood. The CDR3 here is CASSQFRGGTNTGELFF. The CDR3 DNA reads TGCGCCAGCAGCCAGTTCCGCGGGGGGACGAACACCGGGGAGCTGTTTTTT.